This T cell receptor (beta chain) was documented in a study of T cell responses to AZD1222 COVID-19 vaccine. Notes on this clone: The target antigen is unknown.

Measured with immunoSEQ multiplex PCR; TCRdb has only the in-frame clones, and not every one. Altogether about 88,000 clones are present, around 90% being singletons, with the ten largest covering about 2.2%. General observations from the study: Epitopes outside B.1.351 and B.1.1.7 mutated regions reportedly drew nearly half of spike TCRs. Clonal diversity was possibly underestimated, and the donors were mostly white British, with more females. Dominant CD4 TCR responses targeted spike regions 160-218 and 743-854. Spike-specific TCR repertoires showed rising breadth and depth after two AZD1222 doses.

The sequence derives from an adult in good health. The sample in question was peripheral blood, obtained on day 0 of AZD1222 vaccination.

CDR3 nucleotide sequence: TGTGCCAGCAGTAACCTCAATTCACCCCTCCACTTT. Its protein product is CASSNLNSPLHF. V is TRBV27 and J is TRBJ1-6, with unresolved D. This CDR3 has 12 residues. Per germline, CDR1 MNHEY and CDR2 SMNVEV (reference sequence). V lost 5 bases, J lost 7 bases, and 6 bases lay in between.